This TCR beta chain was recorded in a study of Tregs in tolerant kidney transplant recipients. At the level of the study: Related graft donors supplied nonmyeloablative bone marrow transplants, and mixed chimerism was transient. Notes on the study in general: Tregs expanded with activated donor B cells seemed most donor-specific.

V gave up 3 bases and J gave up 1 base, with 6 bases separating them. The CDR3 is made up of 13 amino acids. Germline V CDR1 and CDR2: MNHEY, SMNVEV (reference sequence). This clone was counted only a few times. As yet, its antigen is unknown. This sample also contains other DNA sequences that code for the same CDR3. Thawed PBMCs were FACS-sorted into unstimulated CD4+CD25+CD127- regulatory T cells, CD4+CD25- non-regulatory cells, CD4 and CD8 cells. Sequenced by immunoSEQ multiplex PCR; TCRdb stores in-frame clones only, minus some. The profile shows more than 75,000 clones, approximately 93% of them singletons.

The chain has TRBV27 and TRBJ1-1; D gene uncertain. This specimen consisted of CD4+ T cells from blood, obtained before the transplant. This receptor was identified in a human donor who received a combined kidney and bone marrow transplant. The CDR3 loop reads CASSLGRNTEAFF. CDR3 DNA: TGTGCCAGCAGTTTGGGGAGGAACACTGAAGCTTTCTTT.